The entry below gives a single TCR beta chain sequence along with its context. Antigen unknown. TCRdb re-called the 5' RACE reads through MiXCR, storing one row per CDR3 protein. The profile shows more than 400,000 distinct CDR3 sequences, roughly 18% of them singletons. This sample was taken from a study of T-cell memory formation after mild COVID-19. This CDR3 contains 13 residues. The V and J ends lost 7 bases and 4 bases, in that order; junction bases with no gene match: 6. Germline V gene sequence: CDR1 SGHTA, CDR2 FQGNSA. Whole-study findings and limits: CD4+ contracting clones lay mainly in CM and EM, CD8+ ones in EMRA.

The V call is TRBV7-2, the J call TRBJ1-1; 7 nucleotides align to TRBD1. The specimen sequenced was PBMCs or a T cell subset sorted from them (not recorded which). This clonotype was sampled from an adult woman who had mild COVID-19 (a few samples of this study predate the infection). Cell type and time point are not known. CDR3 region: CASTLTGVTEAFF. The CDR3 DNA follows: TGTGCCAGCACCCTTACAGGGGTCACTGAAGCTTTCTTT.